A selection of T cell receptor beta chains follows, all from one sample in a study of OX40 agonist ivuxolimab in advanced cancers. Profiled with immunoSEQ multiplex PCR; TCRdb holds only in-frame clones, not every one. Altogether approximately 33,000 clones are present, roughly nine tenths being singletons, with the ten largest covering about 26%. The specimen was CD4+ or CD8+ T cells sorted from blood, collected in a trial of the OX40 agonist ivuxolimab. The receptor set was obtained from an adult with an advanced solid tumor such as melanoma, head and neck, liver or kidney cancer. The CDR3 runs from the conserved cysteine through the conserved F or W. Fields, in order: clone size, V gene, J gene, D gene, CDR3 protein, CDR3 DNA. D genes are given only for firm matches. Clone size is stated in some rows and not others, as once, few, many or a class when expanded.

clone size: .; V gene: TRBV15; J gene: TRBJ2-7; D gene: .; CDR3 protein: CATSRDPMDREQYF; CDR3 DNA: TGTGCCACCAGCAGAGACCCAATGGACCGCGAGCAGTACTTC
clone size: .; V gene: TRBV9; J gene: TRBJ2-7; D gene: .; CDR3 protein: CASSGEAHEQYF; CDR3 DNA: TGTGCCAGCAGCGGTGAGGCACACGAGCAGTACTTC
clone size: .; V gene: TRBV9; J gene: TRBJ2-7; D gene: .; CDR3 protein: CASTVGEATYEQYF; CDR3 DNA: TGTGCCAGCACCGTGGGGGAGGCCACCTACGAGCAGTACTTC
clone size: .; V gene: TRBV27; J gene: TRBJ2-1; D gene: .; CDR3 protein: CASTGLTNEQFF; CDR3 DNA: TGTGCCAGCACAGGACTTACCAATGAGCAGTTCTTC
clone size: .; V gene: TRBV5-1; J gene: TRBJ2-3; D gene: .; CDR3 protein: CASSYHPPTGTDTQYF; CDR3 DNA: TGCGCCAGCAGCTATCACCCCCCCACGGGGACAGATACGCAGTATTTT
clone size: .; V gene: TRBV7-9; J gene: TRBJ2-5; D gene: TRBD2; CDR3 protein: CASTPLRRLAVQETQYF; CDR3 DNA: TGTGCCAGCACCCCCCTTCGGCGGCTAGCGGTCCAAGAGACCCAGTACTTC
clone size: .; V gene: TRBV6-4; J gene: TRBJ1-1; D gene: TRBD1; CDR3 protein: CASSVTGGTEAFF; CDR3 DNA: TGTGCCAGCAGTGTGACAGGGGGTACTGAAGCTTTCTTT
clone size: .; V gene: TRBV7-2; J gene: TRBJ2-2; D gene: TRBD1; CDR3 protein: CASSLAILLPWTGSNTGELFF; CDR3 DNA: TGTGCCAGCAGCTTAGCTATTTTGCTCCCATGGACAGGATCGAACACCGGGGAGCTGTTTTTT
clone size: .; V gene: TRBV30; J gene: TRBJ2-1; D gene: .; CDR3 protein: CAWSSGNGNEQFF; CDR3 DNA: TGTGCCTGGAGTTCGGGTAACGGTAATGAGCAGTTCTTC
clone size: once; V gene: TRBV29-1; J gene: TRBJ2-1; D gene: .; CDR3 protein: CSAEDSEYNEQFF; CDR3 DNA: TGCAGCGCCGAGGACAGTGAGTACAATGAGCAGTTCTTC
clone size: .; V gene: TRBV11-2; J gene: TRBJ2-2; D gene: .; CDR3 protein: CASRRGGGELFF; CDR3 DNA: TGTGCCAGCAGGCGGGGAGGCGGGGAGCTGTTTTTT
clone size: .; V gene: TRBV4-3; J gene: TRBJ1-2; D gene: .; CDR3 protein: CASSDLGQFHGYTF; CDR3 DNA: TGCGCCAGCAGCGATTTAGGACAGTTCCATGGCTACACCTTC
clone size: .; V gene: TRBV9; J gene: TRBJ1-1; D gene: TRBD1; CDR3 protein: CASSGQGGREAFF; CDR3 DNA: TGTGCCAGCAGCGGACAGGGAGGGCGTGAAGCTTTCTTT
clone size: .; V gene: TRBV7-9; J gene: TRBJ2-7; D gene: .; CDR3 protein: CASRSGSSEQYF; CDR3 DNA: TGTGCCAGCAGGTCGGGAAGCAGCGAGCAGTACTTC
clone size: .; V gene: TRBV6-1; J gene: TRBJ1-4; D gene: .; CDR3 protein: CASSERGIATNEKLFF; CDR3 DNA: TGTGCCAGCAGTGAAAGGGGAATAGCAACTAATGAAAAACTGTTTTTT
clone size: .; V gene: TRBV29-1; J gene: TRBJ1-2; D gene: .; CDR3 protein: CSVPGRGVGYTF; CDR3 DNA: TGCAGCGTTCCCGGGAGGGGGGTAGGCTACACCTTC
clone size: .; V gene: TRBV27; J gene: TRBJ2-7; D gene: .; CDR3 protein: CASSLSGKDYEQYF; CDR3 DNA: TGTGCCAGCAGTTTATCTGGGAAGGACTACGAGCAGTACTTC